The 10 T cell receptor beta chains below were found in one sample sequenced in a study of cytomegalovirus exposure and HLA in healthy donors. The primer mix had 60 Vbeta and 13 Jbeta primers. The data were produced by immunoSEQ multiplex PCR, yet TCRdb's version contains in-frame clones alone and is incomplete. The data contain about 120,000 clones, approximately 80% of them singletons. The sequenced sample consisted of PBMCs. The receptor source for this set is a human donor in good health.

The chain is built from TRBV7-9 and TRBJ1-2, with D possibly being TRBD1 (5 bases). Germline CDR1 SEHNR, CDR2 FQNEAQ (reference sequence). There are 13 residues in the CDR3. Trimming took 4 bases from V and 8 from J, leaving 14 bases between them. This CDR3 reads CASSYPQEHGYTF. DNA of the CDR3: TGTGCCAGCAGCTACCCACAGGAACACGGCTACACCTTC.

This clone has only a few counts. The CDR3 DNA reads as TGCAGCGTTGAAGGCGCCGGGGGACGAGGCTACACCTTC. This translates into CSVEGAGGRGYTF. V gene TRBV29-1 combines with J gene TRBJ1-2; D is perhaps TRBD1 (5 bases). Germline V CDR1 and CDR2: SQVTM, ANQGSEA. V dropped 1 base and J dropped 8 bases, with 14 bases sitting between them. CDR3 length: 13 residues.

The chain is built from TRBV27 and TRBJ2-2; 8 bases map to TRBD2. This CDR3 comprises 15 residues. V dropped 8 bases and J dropped 6; count of bases not matched to a gene: 11. Germline V CDR1 and CDR2: MNHEY, SMNVEV (reference sequence). CDR3 in amino acids: CASCLAGVVPGELFF. CDR3 bases: TGTGCCAGCTGCCTAGCGGGTGTTGTCCCCGGGGAGCTGTTTTTT.

The J gene is TRBJ2-5, the V gene TRBV9; D unclear. Germline V gene data show CDR1 as SGDLS and CDR2 as YYNGEE. The CDR3 has 13 amino acids. Trimming cost V 0 bases and J 9 bases, with 12 bases left between them. CDR3 sequence (DNA): TGTGCCAGCAGCGTAGATCAACTTCAGGCCCAGTACTTC. This sequence encodes CASSVDQLQAQYF.

CDR3 sequence: CASSSVQGYFTNEQFF. CDR3 nucleotides: TGTGCCAGTAGTTCCGTACAGGGGTATTTTACCAATGAGCAGTTCTTC. The chain employs TRBV19 and TRBJ2-1, with 7 bases fitting TRBD1. This CDR3 spans 16 amino acids. Trimming took 5 bases from V and 6 from J; bases not matched to a gene: 13. Germline V gives CDR1 LNHDA, CDR2 SQIVND (reference sequence).

The chain has TRBV30 and TRBJ1-3; D not resolved. The germline gives CDR1 GTSNPN, CDR2 SVGIG (reference sequence). The germline V and J ends were trimmed by 0 bases and 4 bases, with 10 bases remaining between them. This CDR3 contains 14 residues. The CDR3 region is CAWSVEGSGNTIYF. CDR3 DNA: TGTGCCTGGAGTGTAGAGGGATCAGGAAACACCATATATTTT. Variable domain in full (rest from reference TRBV30 and TRBJ1-3): SQTIHQWPATLVQPVGSPLSLECTVEGTSNPNLYWYRQAAGRGLQLLFYSVGIGQISSEVPQNLSASRPQDRQFILSSKKLLLSDSGFYLCAWSVEGSGNTIYFGEGSWLTVV.

The V call is TRBV7-9, the J call TRBJ1-4; possibly TRBD1 for D (6 bases). The CDR3 loop spans 15 amino acids. V dropped 0 bases and J dropped 8 bases, with 13 bases sitting between them. Germline loops: CDR1 SEHNR, CDR2 FQNEAQ (reference sequence). CDR3 DNA sequence: TGTGCCAGCAGCTTAGCTGGGGGGGCAGGGGAAAAACTGTTTTTT. As protein: CASSLAGGAGEKLFF.

The J gene is TRBJ2-3, the V gene TRBV15; 7 bases match TRBD1. The J segment lost 1 base and the V segment lost 7 bases, leaving 5 bases of the junction unmatched. Per the germline V gene, CDR1 is LNHNV and CDR2 is YYDKDF (reference sequence). The length of the CDR3 is 14 residues. CDR3 protein: CATNYRGGTDTQYF. CDR3 nucleotide sequence: TGTGCCACCAACTACAGGGGCGGCACAGATACGCAGTATTTT.

The rearrangement links TRBV5-1 to TRBJ2-7, with 9 bases identical to TRBD1. This CDR3 region has 13 residues. The V and J ends lost 7 bases and 5 bases, in that order; junction bases with no gene match: 7. Per the germline V gene, CDR1 is SGHRS and CDR2 is YFSETQ. This chain's CDR3 is CASGPGQGDEQYF. In nucleotides, the CDR3 is TGCGCCAGCGGACCGGGACAGGGAGACGAGCAGTACTTC.

This rearrangement joins TRBV16 to TRBJ2-3, with 9 bases matching TRBD1. Germline V gives CDR1 KGHSY, CDR2 FQNENV. The ends lost 4 bases at V and 3 bases at J; junction bases unmatched: 5. The CDR3 loop spans 15 amino acids. CDR3 loop: CASSPLTGGTDTQYF. CDR3 DNA: TGTGCCAGCAGCCCATTGACAGGGGGGACAGATACGCAGTATTTT.